The 3 T cell receptor beta chains below all came from one sample that was sequenced in a study of blood T cell repertoires in COVID-19. Profiling relied on immunoSEQ multiplex PCR, and the TCRdb table lists in-frame clones only, not all of them. The sample holds about 270,000 clones, roughly nine tenths seen once. Sample: PBMCs or T cells enriched from blood (not recorded which). The receptors shown here come from a woman aged 18-30 years who had recovered from COVID-19.

The chain combines TRBV9 with TRBJ1-4; D is ambiguous. V lost 0 bases to trimming and J lost 7 bases, with 16 bases between them. Germline values: CDR1 SGDLS, CDR2 YYNGEE. This CDR3 comprises 16 residues. CDR3 DNA sequence: TGTGCCAGCAGCGTAGGTGCTCCGGGATGGGGTGAAAAACTGTTTTTT. It codes for CASSVGAPGWGEKLFF.

The J gene is TRBJ1-6, the V gene TRBV19; 7 nucleotides match TRBD1. This CDR3 has 15 residues. Germline CDR1 reads LNHDA; CDR2 reads SQIVND (reference sequence). V was pared by 6 bases and J by 10 bases, with 12 bases of the junction left unmatched. The CDR3 loop reads CASRQGQLLESPLHF. CDR3 bases: TGTGCCAGTAGACAGGGACAGCTACTGGAATCACCCCTCCACTTT.

This clone was recorded only once. The chain combines TRBV3-1 (or the pseudogene TRBV3-2) with TRBJ2-3; D might be TRBD2 (6 bases). The V gene's germline CDR1 is LGHDT and CDR2 YNNKEL (reference sequence). Trimming pared 0 bases from V and 0 bases from J, leaving 10 bases between. This CDR3 has 16 residues. In nucleotides, the CDR3 is TGTGCCAGCAGCCAAGATGGTCGGGGGAGCACAGATACGCAGTATTTT. Amino acid sequence: CASSQDGRGSTDTQYF.